This note documents a single TCR beta chain sequence. This specimen comes from a study of early T cells in non-severe SARS-CoV-2 infection. In TCRdb, the 5' RACE reads were re-called with MiXCR into one record per CDR3 protein. The sample has about 55,000 distinct CDR3 sequences, about an eighth seen once. V lost 3 bases and J lost 0, with 12 bases in between. The CDR3 consists of 15 residues. Germline V gene data show CDR1 as MNHEY and CDR2 as SMNVEV (reference sequence). The sequencing input was whole blood. This clonotype originated in an adult who was a healthcare worker with PCR-confirmed SARS-CoV-2 infection or an uninfected control (not recorded which). The chain employs TRBV27 and TRBJ2-7, with D possibly being TRBD1 (5 bases). CDR3 DNA: TGTGCCAGCAGTTTTGGGCAGGGCCCCTCCTACGAGCAGTACTTC. Protein sequence: CASSFGQGPSYEQYF.